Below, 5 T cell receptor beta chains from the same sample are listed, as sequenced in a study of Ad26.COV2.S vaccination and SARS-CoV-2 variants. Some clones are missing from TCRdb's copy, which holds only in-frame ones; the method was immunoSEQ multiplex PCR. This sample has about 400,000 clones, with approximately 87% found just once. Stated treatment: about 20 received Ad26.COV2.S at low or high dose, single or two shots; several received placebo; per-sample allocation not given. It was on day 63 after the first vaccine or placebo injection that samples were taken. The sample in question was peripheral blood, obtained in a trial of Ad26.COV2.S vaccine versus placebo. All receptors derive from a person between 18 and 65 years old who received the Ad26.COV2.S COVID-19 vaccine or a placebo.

The DNA for the CDR3 is TGTGCCAGCAGCTCCTTCGGGGAGCAGTACTTC. It encodes CASSSFGEQYF. This chain joins TRBV7-9 and TRBJ2-7; D not certain. V shed 4 bases and J shed 7 bases, with 8 bases lying between them. This CDR3 has 11 residues. Germline CDR1 and CDR2: SEHNR and FQNEAQ (reference sequence).

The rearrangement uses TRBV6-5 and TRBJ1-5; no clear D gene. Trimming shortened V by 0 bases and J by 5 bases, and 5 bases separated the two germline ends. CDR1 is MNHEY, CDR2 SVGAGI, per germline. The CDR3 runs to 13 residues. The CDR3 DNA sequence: TGTGCCAGCAGTTACTCAATGTATCAGCCCCAGCATTTT. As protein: CASSYSMYQPQHF.

CDR3 bases: TGTGCCAGTGCCCCGAAGTGGGGGAGCAATCAGCCCCAGCATTTT. It translates to CASAPKWGSNQPQHF. V and J are TRBV19 and TRBJ1-5; D is perhaps TRBD1 (5 bases). The CDR3 runs to 15 residues. With 8 bases removed from V and 1 base from J, the gap between germline ends came to 15 bases. The germline V gene has CDR1 LNHDA and CDR2 SQIVND (reference sequence).

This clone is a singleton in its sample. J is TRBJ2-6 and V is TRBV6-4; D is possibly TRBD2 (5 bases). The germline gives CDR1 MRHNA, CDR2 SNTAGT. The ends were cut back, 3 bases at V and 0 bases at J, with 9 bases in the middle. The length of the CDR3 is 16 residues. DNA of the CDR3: TGTGCCAGCAGTGAGAGGGCCAGCTCTGGGGCCAACGTCCTGACTTTC. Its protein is CASSERASSGANVLTF.

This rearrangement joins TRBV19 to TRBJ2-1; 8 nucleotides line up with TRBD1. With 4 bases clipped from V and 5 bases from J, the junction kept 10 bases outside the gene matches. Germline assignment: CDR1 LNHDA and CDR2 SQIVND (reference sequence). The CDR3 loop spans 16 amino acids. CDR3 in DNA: TGTGCCAGTAGTACCCCGGACAGGGTAGACAACAATGAGCAGTTCTTC. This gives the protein CASSTPDRVDNNEQFF.